Reported below is one T cell receptor (beta chain). Some clones are missing from TCRdb's copy, which holds only in-frame ones; the method was immunoSEQ multiplex PCR. The sample includes about 28,000 clones, 82% of them seen just once. The data were taken from a study of regulatory dendritic cells for organ transplantation. Germline CDR1 is SGDLS and CDR2 is YYNGEE. The J segment lost 9 bases and the V segment lost 4 bases, leaving 15 bases of the junction unmatched. CDR3 length equals 15 residues. This receptor was obtained from a human donor in good health. The rearrangement joins TRBV9 to TRBJ2-5, with 7 positions matching TRBD1. The source material was naive CD8+ T cells from blood. Described subset: CD45RA+ naive T cells. CDR3 sequence reads: CASSHNRGPLVPQYF. Written as DNA, the CDR3 is TGTGCCAGCAGCCATAATAGGGGGCCCCTCGTCCCCCAGTACTTC.